A few counts support the clone carrying this T cell receptor beta chain. The entry originates in a study of blood T cells in healthy people across ages. V dropped 4 bases and J dropped 5 bases, with 14 bases sitting between them. Germline-derived CDR1 and CDR2 are SGHDN and FVKESK. The CDR3 totals 14 residues. Then a second PCR, running roughly 6 to 11 cycles, was carried out with a sample-barcoded 5' primer and a J-beta primer mix. A single record per CDR3 protein comes from TCRdb applying MiXCR to the 5' RACE reads. The sample has approximately 780,000 distinct CDR3 sequences, around 25% seen once. These records were also assigned to another study, of T cells of mothers and their children.

The source of this sequence is a boy aged 10-17 years in good health. V usage is TRBV14 and J usage is TRBJ2-5; no clear D. Sequencing input: blood. The CDR3 region is CASSPRRTRETQYF. For the CDR3, the DNA is TGTGCCAGCAGCCCCCGGCGGACCAGGGAGACCCAGTACTTC.